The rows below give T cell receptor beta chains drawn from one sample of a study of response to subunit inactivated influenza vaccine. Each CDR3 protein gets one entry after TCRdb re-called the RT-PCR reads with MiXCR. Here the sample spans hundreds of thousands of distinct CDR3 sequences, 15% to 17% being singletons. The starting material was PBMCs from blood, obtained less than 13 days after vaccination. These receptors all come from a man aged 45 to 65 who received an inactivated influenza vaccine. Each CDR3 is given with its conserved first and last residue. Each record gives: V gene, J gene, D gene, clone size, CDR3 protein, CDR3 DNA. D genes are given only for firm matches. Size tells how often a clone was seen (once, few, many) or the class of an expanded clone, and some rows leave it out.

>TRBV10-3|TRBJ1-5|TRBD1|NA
CAISQDRDQPQHF
TGTGCCATCAGTCAAGACAGGGATCAGCCCCAGCATTTT
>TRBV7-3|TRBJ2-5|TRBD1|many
CASSLMGQNIQETQYF
TGTGCCAGCAGCTTGATGGGACAGAACATACAAGAGACCCAGTACTTC
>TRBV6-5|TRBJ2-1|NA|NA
CASSYSIARQYNEQFF
TGTGCCAGCAGTTACTCGATAGCTAGACAGTACAATGAGCAGTTCTTC
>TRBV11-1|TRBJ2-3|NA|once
CASSLTRQTTDTQYF
TGTGCCAGCAGCTTGACCAGACAGACCACAGATACGCAGTATTTT
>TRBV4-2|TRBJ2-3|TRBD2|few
CASSQPLAGVTQYF
TGTGCCAGCAGCCAACCACTAGCGGGAGTTACGCAGTATTTT
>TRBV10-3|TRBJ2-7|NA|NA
CAIRRGQEYEQYF
TGTGCCATCAGAAGGGGACAAGAATACGAGCAGTACTTC
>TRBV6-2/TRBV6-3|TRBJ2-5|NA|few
CASSYSQGQETQYF
TGTGCCAGCAGTTACTCACAGGGCCAGGAGACCCAGTACTTC
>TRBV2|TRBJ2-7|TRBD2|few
CASSKGLAGGSEQYF
TGTGCCAGCAGTAAAGGACTAGCGGGAGGGAGCGAGCAGTACTTC
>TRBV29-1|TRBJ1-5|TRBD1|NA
CSVGTGFNQPQHF
TGCAGCGTAGGGACAGGGTTCAATCAGCCCCAGCATTTT
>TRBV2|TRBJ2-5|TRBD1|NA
CASSVGQAAGYF
TGTGCCAGCAGCGTCGGACAGGCGGCCGGGTACTTC
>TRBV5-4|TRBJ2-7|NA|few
CASSFGTPNSYEQYF
TGTGCCAGCAGCTTCGGGACGCCAAACTCCTACGAGCAGTACTTC
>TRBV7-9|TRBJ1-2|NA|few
CASSPSRLMGYTF
TGTGCCAGCAGCCCGTCCAGGCTTATGGGCTACACCTTC
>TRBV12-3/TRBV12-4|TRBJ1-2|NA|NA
CASSASGQASSYGYTF
TGTGCCAGCAGTGCCTCGGGGCAGGCAAGTAGCTATGGCTACACCTTC
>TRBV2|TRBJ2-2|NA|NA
CASKVGELFF
TGTGCCAGCAAGGTCGGGGAGCTGTTTTTT
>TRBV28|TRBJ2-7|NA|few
CASSPLWELPEQYF
TGTGCCAGCAGTCCCCTCTGGGAGCTACCCGAGCAGTACTTC
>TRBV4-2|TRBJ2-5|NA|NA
CASSQDPSGETQYF
TGTGCCAGCAGCCAAGATCCCAGCGGGGAGACCCAGTACTTC
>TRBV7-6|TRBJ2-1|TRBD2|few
CASSLGLAGAKQSSYNEQFF
TGTGCCAGCAGCTTAGGCCTAGCGGGGGCAAAGCAAAGCTCCTACAATGAGCAGTTCTTC
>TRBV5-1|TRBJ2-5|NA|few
CASSLAQGNIETQYF
TGCGCCAGCAGCTTGGCACAGGGAAATATAGAGACCCAGTACTTC
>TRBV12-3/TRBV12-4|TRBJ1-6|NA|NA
CASSLQGTSPLHF
TGTGCCAGCAGTTTACAGGGGACTTCACCCCTCCACTTT
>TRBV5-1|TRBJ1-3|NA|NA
CASSLPDAGNTIYF
TGCGCCAGCAGCCTCCCGGACGCTGGAAACACCATATATTTT
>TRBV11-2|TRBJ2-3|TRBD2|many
CASSPLTSGATDTQYF
TGTGCCAGCAGCCCCCTTACTAGCGGGGCTACAGATACGCAGTATTTT
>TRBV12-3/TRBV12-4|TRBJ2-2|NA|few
CASSLITGPPRTGELFF
TGTGCCAGCAGTTTAATCACAGGGCCTCCCCGGACCGGGGAGCTGTTTTTT
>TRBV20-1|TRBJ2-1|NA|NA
CSLKGIGNEQFF
TGCAGCTTAAAAGGTATTGGGAATGAGCAGTTCTTC
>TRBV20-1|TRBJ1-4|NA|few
CSARGMGKATNEKLFF
TGCAGTGCTAGAGGAATGGGGAAGGCAACTAATGAAAAACTGTTTTTT
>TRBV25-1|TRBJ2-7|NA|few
CASSEGWAFYEQYF
TGTGCCAGCAGTGAAGGGTGGGCCTTCTACGAGCAGTACTTC
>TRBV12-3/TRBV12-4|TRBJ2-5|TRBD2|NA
CASSGRTSGETQYF
TGTGCCAGCAGTGGACGGACTAGCGGAGAGACCCAGTACTTC
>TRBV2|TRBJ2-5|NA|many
CASKSLQKTNF
TGTGCCAGCAAAAGCCTACAGAAAACGAACTTC
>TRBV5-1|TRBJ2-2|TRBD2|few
CASSWTSGLTGELFF
TGCGCCAGCAGCTGGACTAGCGGACTCACCGGGGAGCTGTTTTTT
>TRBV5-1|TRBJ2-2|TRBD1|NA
CASSLGTTGTGGSGELFF
TGCGCCAGCAGCTTGGGGACCACCGGGACAGGGGGCTCCGGGGAGCTGTTTTTT
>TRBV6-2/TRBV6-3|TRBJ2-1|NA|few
CASSYEGGTYNEQFF
TGTGCCAGCAGTTACGAGGGGGGGACCTACAATGAGCAGTTCTTC
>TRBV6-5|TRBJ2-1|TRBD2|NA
CASTTGTRNNEQFF
TGTGCCAGCACGACCGGGACTAGAAACAATGAGCAGTTCTTC
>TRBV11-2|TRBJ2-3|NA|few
CASSTNRVYGTDTQYF
TGTGCCAGCAGCACCAACAGGGTGTACGGCACAGATACGCAGTATTTT
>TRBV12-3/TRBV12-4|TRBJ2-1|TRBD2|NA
CASRIAGGLNEQFF
TGTGCCAGCAGAATAGCGGGGGGGCTCAATGAGCAGTTCTTC
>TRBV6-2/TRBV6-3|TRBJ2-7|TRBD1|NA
CASSSAPGQGNREQYF
TGTGCCAGCAGTTCCGCCCCGGGACAGGGAAACCGCGAGCAGTACTTC
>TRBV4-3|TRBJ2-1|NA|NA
CASSQVDISSYNEQFF
TGCGCCAGCAGCCAGGTCGACATAAGCTCCTACAATGAGCAGTTCTTC
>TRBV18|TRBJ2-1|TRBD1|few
CASSRTGNVNEQFF
TGTGCCAGCTCGCGGACAGGAAATGTGAATGAGCAGTTCTTC
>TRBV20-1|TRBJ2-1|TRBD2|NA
CSERGYNEQFF
TGCAGTGAGCGGGGATACAATGAGCAGTTCTTC
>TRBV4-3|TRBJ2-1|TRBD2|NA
CASSLSSGADLARFF
TGCGCCAGCAGCCTTTCTAGCGGAGCGGACCTGGCCCGGTTCTTC
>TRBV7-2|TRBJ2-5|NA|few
CASSLGYAETQYF
TGTGCCAGCAGCTTAGGGTACGCGGAGACCCAGTACTTC
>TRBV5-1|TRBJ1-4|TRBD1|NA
CASSSIPLQGAGEKLFF
TGCGCCAGCAGCTCCATTCCTCTACAGGGGGCAGGTGAAAAACTGTTTTTT
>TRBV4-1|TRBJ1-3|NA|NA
CASSQNGVNTIYF
TGCGCCAGCAGCCAGAACGGGGTGAACACCATATATTTT
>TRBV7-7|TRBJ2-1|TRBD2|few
CASSFGLAGGGNEQFF
TGTGCTAGCAGCTTCGGACTAGCGGGGGGAGGAAATGAGCAGTTCTTC
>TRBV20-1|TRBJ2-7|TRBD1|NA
CSATGQGGGKDPYEQYF
TGCAGTGCTACCGGACAGGGCGGTGGAAAGGACCCCTACGAGCAGTACTTC
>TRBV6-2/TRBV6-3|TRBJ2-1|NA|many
CASSPKKKFPAVDYNEQFF
TGTGCCAGCAGTCCCAAGAAGAAATTCCCGGCGGTAGACTACAATGAGCAGTTCTTC
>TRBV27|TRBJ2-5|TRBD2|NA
CASSLWGGVRETQYF
TGTGCCAGCAGTTTATGGGGGGGGGTGCGAGAGACCCAGTACTTC
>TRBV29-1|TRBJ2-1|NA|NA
CSVEGVQGSPSF
TGCAGCGTTGAAGGGGTTCAAGGGTCACCTAGTTTC
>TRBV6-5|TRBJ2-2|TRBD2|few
CASGYRGGENTGELFF
TGTGCCAGCGGTTATCGGGGGGGGGAGAACACCGGGGAGCTGTTTTTT
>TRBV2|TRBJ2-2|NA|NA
CALCPALFSQDTGELFF
TGTGCCCTCTGCCCCGCCCTTTTTAGCCAGGACACCGGGGAGCTGTTTTTT
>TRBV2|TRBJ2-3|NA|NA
CASSPGTGTRDTQYF
TGTGCCAGCAGTCCCGGGACGGGGACAAGGGATACGCAGTATTTT
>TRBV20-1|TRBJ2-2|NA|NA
CSARRLQNTGELFF
TGCAGTGCTAGACGACTGCAGAACACCGGGGAGCTGTTTTTT
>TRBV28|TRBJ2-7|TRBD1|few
CASSLSPGQYEQYF
TGTGCCAGCAGTTTATCCCCGGGACAGTACGAGCAGTACTTC
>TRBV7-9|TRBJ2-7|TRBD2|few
CASSLPLAGGPYEQYF
TGTGCCAGCAGCTTACCCTTAGCGGGAGGGCCGTACGAGCAGTACTTC
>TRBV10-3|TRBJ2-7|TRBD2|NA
CAIKTSSYEQYF
TGTGCCATCAAGACTAGCAGCTACGAGCAGTACTTC